This TCR beta chain appears in the sequencing data of a study of radiotherapy plus CTLA-4 blockade in lung cancer. Study summary: Disease control reached over 30%, with objective responses in 15% to 20%. Whole-study findings and limits: The best predictor of response was reported to be early blood T cell clone dynamics, with interferon-beta. After treatment with radiotherapy plus ipilimumab, TCR clones that came from the tumor expanded in blood.

Focal radiation was given together with CTLA-4 blockade (ipilimumab) to patients with chemo-refractory metastatic non-small-cell lung cancer. The repertoire was sequenced with immunoSEQ multiplex PCR; TCRdb's copy has only in-frame clones and lacks some. In the table there are around 70,000 clones, roughly four fifths of which are singletons. A remark on this clone: Its antigen is currently unknown.

Per the germline V gene, CDR1 is SGHTS and CDR2 is YDEGEE. There are 16 residues in the CDR3. Germline trimming cut 3 bases from V and 0 bases from J; bases unmatched to any gene: 8. This receptor was taken from a human donor with non-small cell lung cancer who had a partial response to radiotherapy plus ipilimumab. V and J are TRBV5-8 and TRBJ2-5; 7 bases fit TRBD1. The sample was peripheral blood, taken from a patient treated with radiotherapy plus ipilimumab. The CDR3 region has the DNA TGTGCCAGCAGCTCGCAGGGACAGACATACCAAGAGACCCAGTACTTC. It yields the protein CASSSQGQTYQETQYF.